This T cell receptor beta chain was identified during a study of human versus mouse CDR3 diversity and MHC coevolution. Study details: Reportedly, immunoSEQ detects one in 200,000 T cells with minimized PCR bias. Whole-study results and caveats: About 1.6 million TCR beta clonotypes were estimated for humans, the largest repertoire. Most of the three human donors had the lowest clonal inequality.

Of note for this clone: Its antigen is not identified.

Sorting isolated naive CD4 T cells lacking CD45RO and expressing CD62L. The repertoire was sequenced with immunoSEQ multiplex PCR; TCRdb's copy has only in-frame clones and lacks some. There are about 81,000 clones in the sample; around 93% occur only once, and 1.1% to 1.5% lies in the top ten. V was cut by 5 bases and J by 5 bases, with 12 bases left in between. The CDR3 has 13 residues. The germline V gene encodes CDR1 LNHDA and CDR2 SQIVND (reference sequence). The clonotype was recovered from a person between 25 and 75 years old in good health. V is TRBV19 and J is TRBJ1-1; maybe TRBD1 (5 bases). Specimen: naive CD4+ T cells from blood. Subset given: CD45RO-negative CD62L-positive naive CD4 T cells. The DNA of the CDR3 is TGTGCCAGTAGTCGCAGGGAAAGGACTGAAGCTTTCTTT. Its translation is CASSRRERTEAFF.